Included here is one T cell receptor (beta chain) sequence, with context. Its antigen is still unknown. This sample is drawn from a study of T cells in Graves' hyperthyroidism and ophthalmopathy. Amplification yielded TCR beta CDR3 regions, with RNA transcripts as the source. First-round RT-PCR with HTBI primers amplified the TCR CDR3 region. TCRdb itself ran the multiplex PCR reads through MiXCR, one entry per CDR3 protein. The profile shows hundreds of thousands of distinct CDR3 sequences, about 15% of them singletons. Study-wide results and caveats: Prediction of ophthalmopathy progression came a median approximately 6 months pre-onset.

Disease lasting under 3 months, a NOSPECS grade of at least 4, and a Clinical Activity Score of at least 3 were features of the ophthalmopathy patients. Patients showing uncontrolled infection, other autoimmune disease, pregnancy or lactation were ineligible. On the basis of clinical symptoms, serum thyroxine and TRAb, thyroid ultrasound and orbital computed tomography, diagnoses were made. The germline V gene has CDR1 MNHNS and CDR2 SASEGT. The CDR3 covers 15 residues. V lost 6 bases to trimming and J lost 6 bases; unmatched junction nucleotides: 8. The source material was blood. The rearrangement uses TRBV6-1 and TRBJ2-1, with 10 bases that match TRBD1. The sequence came from a woman aged 40 to 50 with Graves' ophthalmopathy. CDR3 nucleotide sequence: TGTGCCAGCAGCATCGGGACAGGGGAACCCAATGAGCAGTTCTTC. Residues: CASSIGTGEPNEQFF.